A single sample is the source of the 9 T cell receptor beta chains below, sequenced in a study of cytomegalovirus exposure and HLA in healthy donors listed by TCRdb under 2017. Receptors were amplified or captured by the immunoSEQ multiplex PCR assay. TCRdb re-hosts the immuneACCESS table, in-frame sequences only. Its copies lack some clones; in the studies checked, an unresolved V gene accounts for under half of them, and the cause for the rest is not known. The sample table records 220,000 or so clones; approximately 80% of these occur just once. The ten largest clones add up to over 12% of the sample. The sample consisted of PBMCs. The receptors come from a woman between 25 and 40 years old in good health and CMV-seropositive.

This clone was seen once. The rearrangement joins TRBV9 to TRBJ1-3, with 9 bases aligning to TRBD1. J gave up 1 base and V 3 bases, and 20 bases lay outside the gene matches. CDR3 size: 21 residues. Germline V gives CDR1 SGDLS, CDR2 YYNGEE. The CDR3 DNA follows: TGTGCCAGCAGCGCCACGACCGGCACAGGGGGCACCCACTTGTCTGGAAACACCATATATTTT. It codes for CASSATTGTGGTHLSGNTIYF.

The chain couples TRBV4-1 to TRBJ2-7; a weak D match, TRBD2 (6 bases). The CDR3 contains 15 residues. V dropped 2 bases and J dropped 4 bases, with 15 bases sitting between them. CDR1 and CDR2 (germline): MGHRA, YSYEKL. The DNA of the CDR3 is TGCGCCAGCAGCCAAAACCCGACTAGTAGGTACGAGCAGTACTTC. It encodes CASSQNPTSRYEQYF.

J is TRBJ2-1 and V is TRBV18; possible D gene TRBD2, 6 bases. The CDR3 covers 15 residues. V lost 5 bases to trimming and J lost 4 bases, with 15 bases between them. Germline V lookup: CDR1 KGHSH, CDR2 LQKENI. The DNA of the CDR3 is TGTGCCAGCTCAAAGGGGCGGGACCTATACAATGAGCAGTTCTTC. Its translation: CASSKGRDLYNEQFF. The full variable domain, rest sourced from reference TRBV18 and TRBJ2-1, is NAGVMQNPRHLVRRRGQEARLRCSPMKGHSHVYWYRQLPEEGLKFMVYLQKENIIDESGMPKERFSAEFPKEGPSILRIQQVVRGDSAAYFCASSKGRDLYNEQFFGPGTRLTVL.

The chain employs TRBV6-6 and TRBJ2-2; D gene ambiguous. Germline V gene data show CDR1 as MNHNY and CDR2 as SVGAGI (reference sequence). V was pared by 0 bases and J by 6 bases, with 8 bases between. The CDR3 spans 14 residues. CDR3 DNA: TGTGCCAGCAGTTACTCGATAGGGTCCGGGGAGCTGTTTTTT. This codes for CASSYSIGSGELFF.

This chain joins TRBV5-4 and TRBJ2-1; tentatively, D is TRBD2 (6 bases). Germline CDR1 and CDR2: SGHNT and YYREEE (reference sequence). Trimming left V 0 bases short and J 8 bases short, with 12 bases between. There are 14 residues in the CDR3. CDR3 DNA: TGTGCCAGCAGCTTGGAGGCGGGAAGGGATGAGCAGTTCTTC. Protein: CASSLEAGRDEQFF.

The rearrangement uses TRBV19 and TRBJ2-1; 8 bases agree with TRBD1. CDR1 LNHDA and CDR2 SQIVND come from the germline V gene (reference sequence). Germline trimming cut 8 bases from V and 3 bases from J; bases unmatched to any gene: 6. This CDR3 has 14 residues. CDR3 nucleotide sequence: TGTGCCAGTGATTTTGGACAGGGCTACAATGAGCAGTTCTTC. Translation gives CASDFGQGYNEQFF.

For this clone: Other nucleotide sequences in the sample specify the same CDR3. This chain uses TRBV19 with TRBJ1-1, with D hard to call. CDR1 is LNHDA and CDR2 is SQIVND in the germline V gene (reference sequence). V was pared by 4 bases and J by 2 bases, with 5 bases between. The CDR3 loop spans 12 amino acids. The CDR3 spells CASSKVNTEAFF. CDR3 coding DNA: TGTGCCAGTAGTAAGGTAAACACTGAAGCTTTCTTT.

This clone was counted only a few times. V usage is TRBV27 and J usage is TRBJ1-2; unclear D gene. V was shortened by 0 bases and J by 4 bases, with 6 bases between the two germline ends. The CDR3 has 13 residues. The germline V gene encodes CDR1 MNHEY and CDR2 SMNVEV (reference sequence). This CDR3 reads CASSLSPSYGYTF. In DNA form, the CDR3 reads TGTGCCAGCAGTTTATCCCCTTCCTATGGCTACACCTTC.

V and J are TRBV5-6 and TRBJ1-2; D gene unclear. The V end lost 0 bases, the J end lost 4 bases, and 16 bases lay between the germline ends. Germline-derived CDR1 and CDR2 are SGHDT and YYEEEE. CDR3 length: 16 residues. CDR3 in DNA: TGTGCCAGCAGCTTGGGGGGAGTACCTCTGGTCTATGGCTACACCTTC. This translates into CASSLGGVPLVYGYTF.